What follows are 11 T cell receptor beta chains derived from one specimen sequenced in a study of T cell changes during pregnancy in multiple sclerosis. TCRdb's copy holds only in-frame clones and misses some; the assay was immunoSEQ multiplex PCR. The table records just under 65,000 clones, around 97% of them present only once. Source: CD8+ T cells from peripheral blood mononuclear cells, taken after pregnancy. The receptors were gathered from a female donor with multiple sclerosis, enrolled in a pregnancy study.

The gene calls are TRBV6-1 and TRBJ1-1; a weak D match, TRBD1 (6 bases). Germline V gene lookup returns CDR1 MNHNS and CDR2 SASEGT. V lost 2 bases to trimming and J lost 7 bases, with 11 bases between them. This CDR3 contains 13 residues. CDR3 region: CASSEWDTIEAFF. CDR3 bases: TGTGCCAGCAGTGAATGGGACACAATTGAAGCTTTCTTT.

The chain joins TRBV7-8 to TRBJ2-3; 8 bases map to TRBD2. Germline CDR1 SGHVS, CDR2 FQNEAQ. The CDR3 contains 15 residues. V was pared by 4 bases and J by 2 bases, with 5 bases of the junction left unmatched. The CDR3: CASSSAGVVTDTQYF. The CDR3 region has the DNA TGTGCCAGCAGCTCAGCGGGAGTGGTCACAGATACGCAGTATTTT. Looking up the rest from reference TRBV7-8 and TRBJ2-3 gives the full variable domain: GAGVSQSPRYKVAKRGQDVALRCDPISGHVSLFWYQQALGQGPEFLTYFQNEAQLDKSGLPSDRFFAERPEGSVSTLKIQRTQQEDSAVYLCASSSAGVVTDTQYFGPGTRLTVL.

The chain carries TRBV4-1 and TRBJ2-7; 7 nucleotides match TRBD2. After removal of 4 bases from V and 0 bases from J, the junction contained 9 bases not matched to a gene. This CDR3 comprises 16 residues. Per germline, CDR1 MGHRA and CDR2 YSYEKL. CDR3 sequence (DNA): TGCGCCAGCAGCCCCGAGAGACTAGCTAGCTCCTACGAGCAGTACTTC. Protein sequence: CASSPERLASSYEQYF.

This clone was detected a few times. This chain connects TRBV7-2 to TRBJ1-1; no firm D call. The length of the CDR3 is 14 residues. The V end lost 6 bases, the J end lost 4 bases, and 15 bases lay between the germline ends. Germline V gives CDR1 SGHTA, CDR2 FQGNSA. CDR3 in amino acids: CASSYLEGSTEAFF. The CDR3 DNA sequence: TGTGCCAGCAGTTACCTAGAGGGATCCACTGAAGCTTTCTTT.

V gene TRBV7-9 combines with J gene TRBJ2-3; 9 bases line up with TRBD1. The junction had 7 bases not matched to a gene; V was cut back by 4 bases and J by 5 bases. The CDR3 totals 15 residues. Germline-derived CDR1 and CDR2 are SEHNR and FQNEAQ (reference sequence). The DNA for the CDR3 is TGTGCCAGCAGCTCCCCGGGACAGGGCGTAGATACGCAGTATTTT. Translation gives CASSSPGQGVDTQYF.

This sequence joins TRBV6-1 and TRBJ2-7, with 7 bases fitting TRBD1. V trimming: 4 bases; J trimming: 3 bases; junction bases outside the gene matches: 6. This CDR3 spans 14 amino acids. Germline V gene lookup returns CDR1 MNHNS and CDR2 SASEGT. The CDR3 reads CASSVGQDYYEQYF. For the CDR3, the DNA is TGTGCCAGCAGTGTTGGACAGGATTACTACGAGCAGTACTTC.

The chain recombines TRBV11-1 with TRBJ2-1; possibly TRBD2 for D (6 bases). Germline V gives CDR1 SGHAT, CDR2 FQDESV (reference sequence). Trimming removed 1 base from V and 4 bases from J, with 11 bases in between. This CDR3 is 15 amino acids long. The CDR3 is CASSLGSGGYNEQFF. The CDR3, as DNA: TGTGCCAGCAGCTTAGGTAGCGGTGGGTACAATGAGCAGTTCTTC.

J is TRBJ2-5 and V is TRBV2, with no clear D. CDR3 length equals 16 residues. Trimming took off 2 bases at V and 1 base at J, with 14 bases between the two ends. Germline V CDR1 and CDR2: SNHLY, FYNNEI. The CDR3 DNA reads TGTGCCAGCAGTGAATTAACCGGGTTACTCCAAGAGACCCAGTACTTC. Protein product: CASSELTGLLQETQYF.

In this sample, this clone turned up once. The chain is built from TRBV27 and TRBJ2-5; 8 positions agree with TRBD2. Per germline, CDR1 MNHEY and CDR2 SMNVEV (reference sequence). V was pared by 0 bases and J by 1 base, with 7 bases of the junction left unmatched. The CDR3 covers 17 residues. The CDR3 protein is CASSLSSSGLSQETQYF. CDR3 sequence (DNA): TGTGCCAGCAGTTTATCGTCTAGCGGGTTAAGCCAAGAGACCCAGTACTTC.

The V and J genes are TRBV7-9 and TRBJ1-1, with TRBD1 identical over 11 bases. Losses at the gene ends were 1 base for V and 4 bases for J; bases not matched to a gene: 2. Germline V gene sequence: CDR1 SEHNR, CDR2 FQNEAQ (reference sequence). This CDR3 has 15 amino acids. The chain's CDR3 is CASSLGDRGSTEAFF. As DNA, the CDR3 is TGTGCCAGCAGCTTAGGGGACAGGGGGTCCACTGAAGCTTTCTTT.

The rearrangement links TRBV7-9 to TRBJ2-7, with 11 bases fitting TRBD2. There are 15 residues in the CDR3. Germline V lookup: CDR1 SEHNR, CDR2 FQNEAQ (reference sequence). V was clipped by 5 bases and J by 2 bases; unmatched bases: 5. CDR3 in amino acids: CASSGGTSGTYEQYF. DNA for the CDR3: TGTGCCAGCAGCGGGGGGACTAGCGGCACCTACGAGCAGTACTTC.